Each of the 2 T cell receptor beta chains below was sequenced from the same sample in a study of human T cells and chemical hapten exposure. TCRdb re-called the RACE reads through MiXCR, storing one row per CDR3 protein. The sample lists 96,000 or so distinct CDR3 sequences, about 9% occurring once. Time point in this sample: patch test 2, 6 weeks after DPC sensitization. Indicated treatment: therapeutic diphenylcyclopropenone sensitization with weekly scalp DPC. The source was whole blood, collected in connection with sensitization to the hapten diphenylcyclopropenone (DPC). Receptors were obtained from a woman aged 40-49 years with alopecia areata. Some clones in this sample may be carry-over from other donors' samples.

This clonotype has just a few counts. The chain carries TRBV5-6 and TRBJ2-7, with a possible D match to TRBD2 (6 bases). V was shortened by 3 bases and J by 6 bases, with 19 bases between the two germline ends. From germline, CDR1 is SGHDT and CDR2 YYEEEE. This CDR3 comprises 15 residues. The CDR3 DNA is TGTGCCAGCAGCTGGAGAGGGACTCGACAACTCGAGCAGTACTTC. Amino acid sequence: CASSWRGTRQLEQYF.

This chain uses TRBV5-4 with TRBJ2-4; the D gene could be TRBD1 or TRBD2 (5 bases each). The CDR3 contains 17 residues. In germline, CDR1 is SGHNT, CDR2 YYREEE (reference sequence). Trimming stripped 4 bases from V and 0 bases from J, with 17 bases between. The CDR3: CASSHARDGIAKNIQYF. The CDR3 nucleotides read TGTGCCAGCAGCCACGCTAGGGACGGTATAGCCAAAAACATTCAGTACTTC.